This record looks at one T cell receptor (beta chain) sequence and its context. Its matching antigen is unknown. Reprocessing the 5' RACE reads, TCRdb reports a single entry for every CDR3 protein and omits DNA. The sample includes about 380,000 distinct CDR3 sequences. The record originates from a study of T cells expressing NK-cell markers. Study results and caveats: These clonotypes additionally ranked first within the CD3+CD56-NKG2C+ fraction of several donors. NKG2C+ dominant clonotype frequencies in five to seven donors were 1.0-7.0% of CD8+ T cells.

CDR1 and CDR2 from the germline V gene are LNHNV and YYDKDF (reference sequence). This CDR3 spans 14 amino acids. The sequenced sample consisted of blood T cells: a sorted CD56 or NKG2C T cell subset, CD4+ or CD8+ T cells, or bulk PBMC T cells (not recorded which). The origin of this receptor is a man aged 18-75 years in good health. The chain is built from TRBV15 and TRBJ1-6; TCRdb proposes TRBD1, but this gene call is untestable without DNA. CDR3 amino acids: CATSRGTGSSPLHF.